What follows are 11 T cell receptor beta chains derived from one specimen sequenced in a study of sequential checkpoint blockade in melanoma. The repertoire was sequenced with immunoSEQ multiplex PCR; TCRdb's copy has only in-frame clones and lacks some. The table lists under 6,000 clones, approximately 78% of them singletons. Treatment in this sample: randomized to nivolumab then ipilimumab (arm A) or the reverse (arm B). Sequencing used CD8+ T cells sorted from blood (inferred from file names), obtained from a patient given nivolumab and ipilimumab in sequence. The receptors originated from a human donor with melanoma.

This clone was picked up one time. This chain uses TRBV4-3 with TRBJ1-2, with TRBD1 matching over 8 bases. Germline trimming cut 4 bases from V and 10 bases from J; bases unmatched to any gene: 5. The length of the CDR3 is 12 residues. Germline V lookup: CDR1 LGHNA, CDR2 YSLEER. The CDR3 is CASSLWTGPYTF. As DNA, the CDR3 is TGCGCCAGCAGCCTGTGGACAGGGCCCTACACCTTC.

The CDR3 DNA is TGTGCCAGCAGTGAATTGGGCGGGGCATGGGAGACCCAGTACTTC. Translation: CASSELGGAWETQYF. The chain couples TRBV25-1 to TRBJ2-5; D perhaps matches TRBD2 (6 bases). Germline CDR1 is MGHDK and CDR2 is SYGVNS. The V end lost 1 base, the J end lost 5 bases, and 14 bases lay between the germline ends. This CDR3 is built from 15 residues.

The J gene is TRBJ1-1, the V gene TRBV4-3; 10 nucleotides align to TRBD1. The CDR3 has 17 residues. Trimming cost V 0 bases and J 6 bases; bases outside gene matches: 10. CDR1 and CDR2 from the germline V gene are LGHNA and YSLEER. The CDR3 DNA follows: TGCGCCAGCAGCCAAGAAGCGACAGGGGGCAGATGGGCTGAAGCTTTCTTT. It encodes CASSQEATGGRWAEAFF.

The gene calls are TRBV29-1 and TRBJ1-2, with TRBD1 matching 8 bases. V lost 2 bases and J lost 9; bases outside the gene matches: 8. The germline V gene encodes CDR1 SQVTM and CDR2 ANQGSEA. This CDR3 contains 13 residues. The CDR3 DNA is TGCAGCGTTGAATGGGACAGGCTTGGCAGCTACACCTTC. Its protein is CSVEWDRLGSYTF. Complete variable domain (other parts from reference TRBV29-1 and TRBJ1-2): SAVISQKPSRDICQRGTSLTIQCQVDSQVTMMFWYRQQPGQSLTLIATANQGSEATYESGFVIDKFPISRPNLTFSTLTVSNMSPEDSSIYLCSVEWDRLGSYTFGSGTRLTVV.

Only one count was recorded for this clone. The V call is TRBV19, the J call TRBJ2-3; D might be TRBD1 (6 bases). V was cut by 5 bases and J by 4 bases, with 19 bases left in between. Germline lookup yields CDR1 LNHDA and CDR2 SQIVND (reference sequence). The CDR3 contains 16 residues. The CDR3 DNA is TGTGCCAGTAGTGGCTCGACAGGAAGTTCGTCAGATACGCAGTATTTT. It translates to CASSGSTGSSSDTQYF.

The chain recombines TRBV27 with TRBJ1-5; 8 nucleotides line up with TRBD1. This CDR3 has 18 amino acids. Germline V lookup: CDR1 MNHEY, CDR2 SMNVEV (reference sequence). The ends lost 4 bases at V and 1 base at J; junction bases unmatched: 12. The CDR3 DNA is TGTGCCAGCAGTTCATCGACAGGGGCGGGGATAAGCAATCAGCCCCAGCATTTT. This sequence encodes CASSSSTGAGISNQPQHF.

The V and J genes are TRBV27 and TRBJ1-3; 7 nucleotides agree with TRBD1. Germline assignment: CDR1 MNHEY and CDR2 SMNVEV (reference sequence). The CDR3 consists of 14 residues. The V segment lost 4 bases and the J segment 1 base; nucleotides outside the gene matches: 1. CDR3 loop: CASSSGQSGNTIYF. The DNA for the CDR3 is TGTGCCAGCAGTTCGGGACAGTCTGGAAACACCATATATTTT.

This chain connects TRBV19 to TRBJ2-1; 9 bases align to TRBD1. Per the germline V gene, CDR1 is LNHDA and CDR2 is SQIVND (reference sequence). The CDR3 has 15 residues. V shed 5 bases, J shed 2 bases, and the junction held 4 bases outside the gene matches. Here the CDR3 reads CASSLTGGAYNEQFF. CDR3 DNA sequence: TGTGCCAGTAGTCTAACAGGGGGCGCCTACAATGAGCAGTTCTTC.

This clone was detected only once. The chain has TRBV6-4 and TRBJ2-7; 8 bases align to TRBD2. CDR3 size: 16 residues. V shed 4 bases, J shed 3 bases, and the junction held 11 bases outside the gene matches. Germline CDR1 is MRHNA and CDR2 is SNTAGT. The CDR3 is CASSADGGVSRYEQYF. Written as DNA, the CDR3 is TGTGCCAGCAGTGCCGACGGGGGGGTTTCCCGCTACGAGCAGTACTTC.

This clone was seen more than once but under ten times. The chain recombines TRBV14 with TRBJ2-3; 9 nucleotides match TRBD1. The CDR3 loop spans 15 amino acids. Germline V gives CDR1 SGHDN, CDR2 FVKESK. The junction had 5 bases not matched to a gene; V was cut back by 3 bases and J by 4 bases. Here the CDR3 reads CASSHLGTGSDTQYF. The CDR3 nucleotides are TGTGCCAGCAGCCACCTGGGGACAGGGTCAGATACGCAGTATTTT.

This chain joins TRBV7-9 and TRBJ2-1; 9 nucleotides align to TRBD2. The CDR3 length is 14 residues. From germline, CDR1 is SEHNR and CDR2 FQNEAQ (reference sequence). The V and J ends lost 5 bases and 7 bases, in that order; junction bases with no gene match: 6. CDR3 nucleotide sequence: TGTGCCAGCAGCCTAGGCGGGGGGGCGAATGAGCAGTTCTTC. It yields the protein CASSLGGGANEQFF.